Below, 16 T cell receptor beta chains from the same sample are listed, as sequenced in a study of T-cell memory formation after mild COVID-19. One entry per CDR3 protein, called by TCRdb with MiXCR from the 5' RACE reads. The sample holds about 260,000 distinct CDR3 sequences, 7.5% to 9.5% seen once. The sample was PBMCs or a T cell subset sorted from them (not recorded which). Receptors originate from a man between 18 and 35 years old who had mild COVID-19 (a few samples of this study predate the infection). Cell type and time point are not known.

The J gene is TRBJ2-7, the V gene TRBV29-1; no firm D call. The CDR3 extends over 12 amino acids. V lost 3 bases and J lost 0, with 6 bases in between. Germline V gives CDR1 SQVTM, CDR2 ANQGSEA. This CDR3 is CSVEGSSYEQYF. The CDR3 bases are TGCAGCGTTGAGGGCAGCTCCTACGAGCAGTACTTC.

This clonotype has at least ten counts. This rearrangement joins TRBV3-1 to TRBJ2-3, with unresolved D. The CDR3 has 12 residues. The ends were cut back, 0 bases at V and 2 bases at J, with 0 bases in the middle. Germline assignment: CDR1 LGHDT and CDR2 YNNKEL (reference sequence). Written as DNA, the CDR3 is TGTGCCAGCAGCCAAGACACAGATACGCAGTATTTT. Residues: CASSQDTDTQYF.

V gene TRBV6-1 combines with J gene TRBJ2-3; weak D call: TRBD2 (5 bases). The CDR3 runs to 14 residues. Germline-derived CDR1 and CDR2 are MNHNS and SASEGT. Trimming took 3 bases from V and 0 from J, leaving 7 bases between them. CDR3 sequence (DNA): TGTGCCAGCAGTGACCTAGCTAGCACAGATACGCAGTATTTT. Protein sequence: CASSDLASTDTQYF.

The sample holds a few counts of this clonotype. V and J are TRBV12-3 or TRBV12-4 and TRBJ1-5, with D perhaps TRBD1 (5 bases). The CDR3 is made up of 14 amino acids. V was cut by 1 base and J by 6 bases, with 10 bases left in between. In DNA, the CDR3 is TGTGCCAGCAGTTTAGATCCGGGGGGTCAGCCCCAGCATTTT. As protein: CASSLDPGGQPQHF.

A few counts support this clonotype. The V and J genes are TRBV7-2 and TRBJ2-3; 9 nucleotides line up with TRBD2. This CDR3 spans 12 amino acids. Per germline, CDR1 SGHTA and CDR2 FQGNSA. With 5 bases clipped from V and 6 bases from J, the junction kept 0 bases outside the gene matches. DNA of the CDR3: TGTGCCAGCAGCACTAGCGGGGATACGCAGTATTTT. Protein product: CASSTSGDTQYF.

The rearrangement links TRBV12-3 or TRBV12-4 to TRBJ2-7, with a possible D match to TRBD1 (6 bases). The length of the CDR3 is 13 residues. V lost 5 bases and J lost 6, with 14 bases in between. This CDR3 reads CASSVIQGSEQYF. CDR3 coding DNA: TGTGCCAGCAGTGTGATACAGGGCTCCGAGCAGTACTTC.

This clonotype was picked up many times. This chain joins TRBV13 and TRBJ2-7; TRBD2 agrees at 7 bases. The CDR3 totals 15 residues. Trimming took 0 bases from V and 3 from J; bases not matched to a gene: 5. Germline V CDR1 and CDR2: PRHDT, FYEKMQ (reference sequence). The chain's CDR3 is CASSLGGGNYYEQYF. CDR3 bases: TGTGCCAGCAGCTTAGGCGGGGGGAACTACTACGAGCAGTACTTC.

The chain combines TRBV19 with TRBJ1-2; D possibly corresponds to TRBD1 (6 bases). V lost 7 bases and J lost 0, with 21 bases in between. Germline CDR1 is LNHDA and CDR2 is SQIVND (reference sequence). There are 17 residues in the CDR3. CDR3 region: CASNPFVGAGANYGYTF. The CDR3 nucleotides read TGTGCCAGTAACCCGTTTGTGGGGGCCGGAGCTAACTATGGCTACACCTTC.

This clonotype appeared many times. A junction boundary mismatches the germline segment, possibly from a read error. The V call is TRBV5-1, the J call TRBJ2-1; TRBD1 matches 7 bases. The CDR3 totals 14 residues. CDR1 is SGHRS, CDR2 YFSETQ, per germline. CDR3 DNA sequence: TGTGCCAGCAGCCTCGGGACAGCTTACAATGAGCAGTTCTTC. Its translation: CASSLGTAYNEQFF.

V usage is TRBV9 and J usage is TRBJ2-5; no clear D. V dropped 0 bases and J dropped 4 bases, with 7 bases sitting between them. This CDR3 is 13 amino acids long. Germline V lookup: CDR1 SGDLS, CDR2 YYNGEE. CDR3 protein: CASSVVSGETQYF. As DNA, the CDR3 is TGTGCCAGCAGCGTAGTTTCCGGAGAGACCCAGTACTTC.

Written as DNA, the CDR3 is TGTGCCAGCAGCCCCGCGGGTTTACGGGGCTACACCTTC. Residues: CASSPAGLRGYTF. This sequence joins TRBV6-5 and TRBJ1-2, with unresolved D. This CDR3 region has 13 residues. Between the trimmed V and J ends, which lost 6 bases and 8 bases, there was a span of 16 bases. The V gene's germline CDR1 is MNHEY and CDR2 SVGAGI.

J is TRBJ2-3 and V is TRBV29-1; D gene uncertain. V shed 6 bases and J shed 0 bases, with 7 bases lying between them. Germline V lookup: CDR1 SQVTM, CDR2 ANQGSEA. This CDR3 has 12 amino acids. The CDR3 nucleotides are TGCAGCGTCCCGGACAGCACAGATACGCAGTATTTT. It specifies CSVPDSTDTQYF.

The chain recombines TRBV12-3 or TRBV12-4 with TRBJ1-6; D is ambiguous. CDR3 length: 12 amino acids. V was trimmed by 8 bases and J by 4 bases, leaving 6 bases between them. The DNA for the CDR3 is TGTGCCAGCGGGGTTTATAATTCACCCCTCCACTTT. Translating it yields CASGVYNSPLHF.

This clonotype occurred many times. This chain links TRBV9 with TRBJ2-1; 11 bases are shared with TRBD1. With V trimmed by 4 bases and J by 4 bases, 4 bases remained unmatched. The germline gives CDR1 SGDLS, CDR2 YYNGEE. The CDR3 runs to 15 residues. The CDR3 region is CASSYGQGAYNEQFF. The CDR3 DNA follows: TGTGCCAGCAGCTATGGACAGGGGGCATACAATGAGCAGTTCTTC.

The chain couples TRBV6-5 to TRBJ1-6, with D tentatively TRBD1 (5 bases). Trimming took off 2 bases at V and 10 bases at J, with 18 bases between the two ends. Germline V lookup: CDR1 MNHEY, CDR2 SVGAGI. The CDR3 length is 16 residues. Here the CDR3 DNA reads TGTGCCAGCAGTTACGATCGGCAGGGCAGGTACTCACCCCTCCACTTT. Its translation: CASSYDRQGRYSPLHF.

The CDR3, as DNA: TGCGCCAGCAGCCAACAGAAGGGAAGGGGGCAGTTCTTC. As protein: CASSQQKGRGQFF. The chain employs TRBV4-3 and TRBJ2-1, with a tentative D call TRBD1 (5 bases). This CDR3 is 13 amino acids long. Germline lookup yields CDR1 LGHNA and CDR2 YSLEER. V shed 2 bases and J shed 12 bases, with 14 bases lying between them.